This T cell receptor (beta chain) stems from a study of blood T cell repertoires in COVID-19 (TCRdb year 2020). Turning to the overall study: The collaborator samples originated in the United States, Italy and Spain and spanned the acute and convalescent phases of COVID-19. The material from the prospective study consisted of cDNA or gDNA derived from T cells, B-cell-depleted T cells, or PBMCs. Subjects who had been exposed to COVID-19, were actively infected with it, or had recovered from it provided the deeply sampled blood TCRbeta repertoires that made up the dataset. The repertoires were made available in a free public database intended to serve as a resource for research on the immune response to SARS-CoV-2. Samples were obtained from the ongoing ImmuneRACE study (first 160 participants) and from 1,254 subjects provided by 6 global collaborators. The sample metadata nearly always contained a de-identified subject ID, COVID-19 status, age in years and sex. Where HLA class I and class II types were available, the types were taken from metadata supplied by the sample provider, not from assay-based typing. Findings and caveats that apply to the study as a whole: Clinical and demographic metadata were provided uncurated, with the amount varying by source and participant.

In the case of this clone: The specificity of this receptor is unknown. Base-call qualities are not available, and no considerably larger clone is one nucleotide away.

The collaborating institutions used their own protocols to collect whole blood in K2EDTA tubes. For TCRbeta analysis, collaborators shipped samples as frozen whole blood, isolated PBMCs, or DNA extracted from either of those sample types. TCRbeta CDR3 regions were amplified from genomic DNA by means of the immunoSEQ Assay, a bias-controlled multiplex PCR. In the authors' own workflow: The number of nucleated cells in each sample was estimated by amplification of reference gene primers within the assay. Sequence reads were collapsed and filtered to measure the absolute abundance of every unique TCRbeta CDR3 rearrangement. For each sample, productive Simpson clonality was calculated as the square root of Simpson's diversity index over productive rearrangements. TCRdb carries this immuneACCESS record with in-frame sequences only. Its versions omit some clonotypes, under half of them owing to an unresolved V gene in the studies checked, with the rest unexplained. V and J calls plus clone size are reproduced from that table; the DNA served to infer D and trimming. In this sample the table shows tens of thousands of clones, 80% to 90% of which occur a single time. Just over 8% of the sample goes to the ten largest clones.

Inclusive of the bounding cysteine and phenylalanine, the CDR3 is 15 residues long. Only the CDR3 part of the read is kept: 45 bases, read in frame from the first base. V is clipped by 7 bases and J by 3 bases, and the sequence between their germline boundaries is 19 bases long. The CDR1 and CDR2 encoded by the germline V gene (reference sequence) are MNHNY and SVGAGI. The rearranged segments are TRBV6-6 and TRBJ2-7; the best D guess is TRBD2, with 6 bases matching. The sample consisted of peripheral blood. This TCR was recovered from a man aged 45 to 65 with active COVID-19. The nucleotide sequence reads TGTGCCAGCACCCTTAGCGGTGGTGGTAGCTACGAGCAGTACTTC. The translation is CASTLSGGGSYEQYF.